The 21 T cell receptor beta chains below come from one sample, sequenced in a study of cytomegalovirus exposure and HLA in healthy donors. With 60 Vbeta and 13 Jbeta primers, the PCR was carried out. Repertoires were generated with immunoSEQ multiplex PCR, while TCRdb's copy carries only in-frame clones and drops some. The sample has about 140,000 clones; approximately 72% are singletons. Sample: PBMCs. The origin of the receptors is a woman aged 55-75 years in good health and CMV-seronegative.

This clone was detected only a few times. This chain's CDR3 is CASSLTLAGSTYNEQFF. As DNA, the CDR3 is TGTGCCAGCAGCCTAACCCTCGCGGGTTCAACCTACAATGAGCAGTTCTTC. The gene calls are TRBV7-2 and TRBJ2-1; D might be TRBD2 (5 bases). Between the trimmed V and J ends, which lost 5 bases and 2 bases, there was a span of 19 bases. The CDR3 extends over 17 amino acids. CDR1 SGHTA and CDR2 FQGNSA come from the germline V gene.

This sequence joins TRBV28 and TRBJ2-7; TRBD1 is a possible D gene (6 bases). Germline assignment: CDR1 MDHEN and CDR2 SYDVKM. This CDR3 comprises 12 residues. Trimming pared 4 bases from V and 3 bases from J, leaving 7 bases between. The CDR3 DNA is TGTGCCAGCAGTTCCAGGGGCTACGAGCAGTACTTC. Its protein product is CASSSRGYEQYF.

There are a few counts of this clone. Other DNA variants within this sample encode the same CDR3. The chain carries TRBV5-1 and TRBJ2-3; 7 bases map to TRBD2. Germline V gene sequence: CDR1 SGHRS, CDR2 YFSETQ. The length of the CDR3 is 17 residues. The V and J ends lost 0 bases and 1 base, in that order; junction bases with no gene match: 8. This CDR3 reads CASSLGPASGRTDTQYF. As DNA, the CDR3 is TGCGCCAGCAGCTTGGGTCCCGCTAGCGGACGCACAGATACGCAGTATTTT.

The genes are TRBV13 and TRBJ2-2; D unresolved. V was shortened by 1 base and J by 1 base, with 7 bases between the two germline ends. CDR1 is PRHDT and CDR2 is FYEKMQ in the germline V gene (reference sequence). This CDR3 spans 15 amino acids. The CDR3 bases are TGTGCCAGCAGCTTAGTATCCGGGAACACCGGGGAGCTGTTTTTT. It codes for CASSLVSGNTGELFF.

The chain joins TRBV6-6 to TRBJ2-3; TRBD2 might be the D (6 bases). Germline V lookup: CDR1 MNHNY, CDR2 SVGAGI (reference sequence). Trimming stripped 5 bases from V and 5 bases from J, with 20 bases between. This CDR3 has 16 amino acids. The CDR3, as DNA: TGTGCCAGCAGTCCGGGAGTTGTAAGTTGGAAAGATACGCAGTATTTT. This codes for CASSPGVVSWKDTQYF.

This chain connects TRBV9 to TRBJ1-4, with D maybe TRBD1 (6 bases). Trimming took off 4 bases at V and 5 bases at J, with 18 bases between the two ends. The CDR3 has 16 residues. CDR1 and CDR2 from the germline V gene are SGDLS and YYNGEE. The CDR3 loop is CASSPPGQGRNEKLFF. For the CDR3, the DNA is TGTGCCAGCAGCCCCCCGGGACAAGGTCGAAATGAAAAACTGTTTTTT.

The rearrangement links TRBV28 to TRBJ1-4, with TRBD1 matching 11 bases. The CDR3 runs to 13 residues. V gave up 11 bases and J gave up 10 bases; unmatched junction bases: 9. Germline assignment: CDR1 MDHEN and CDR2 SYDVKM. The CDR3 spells CAAEGQGGSKLFF. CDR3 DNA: TGTGCCGCGGAGGGACAGGGGGGTTCAAAACTGTTTTTT.

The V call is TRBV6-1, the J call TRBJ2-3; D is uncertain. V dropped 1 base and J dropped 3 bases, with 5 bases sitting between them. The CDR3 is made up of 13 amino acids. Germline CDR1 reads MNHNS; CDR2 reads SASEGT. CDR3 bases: TGTGCCAGCAGTGAAGTAACAACAGATACGCAGTATTTT. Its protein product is CASSEVTTDTQYF.

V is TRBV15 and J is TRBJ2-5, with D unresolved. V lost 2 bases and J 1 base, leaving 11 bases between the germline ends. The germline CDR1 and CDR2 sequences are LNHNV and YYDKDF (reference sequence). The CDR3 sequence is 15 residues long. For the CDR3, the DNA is TGTGCCACCAGCAGATTTGGTAGTTTCCAAGAGACCCAGTACTTC. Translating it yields CATSRFGSFQETQYF.

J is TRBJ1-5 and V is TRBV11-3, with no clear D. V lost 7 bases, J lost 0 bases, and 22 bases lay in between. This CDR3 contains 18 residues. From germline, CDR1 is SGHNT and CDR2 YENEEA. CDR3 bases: TGTGCCAGCACCGCATTCGAAGGCGGTGAATATAGCAATCAGCCCCAGCATTTT. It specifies CASTAFEGGEYSNQPQHF.

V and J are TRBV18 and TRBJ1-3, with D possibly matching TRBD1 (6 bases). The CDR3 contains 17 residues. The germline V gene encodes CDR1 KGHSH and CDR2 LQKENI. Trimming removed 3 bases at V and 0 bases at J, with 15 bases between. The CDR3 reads CASSPLGTGNSGNTIYF. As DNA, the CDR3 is TGTGCCAGCTCACCCCTGGGTACAGGGAACTCTGGAAACACCATATATTTT.

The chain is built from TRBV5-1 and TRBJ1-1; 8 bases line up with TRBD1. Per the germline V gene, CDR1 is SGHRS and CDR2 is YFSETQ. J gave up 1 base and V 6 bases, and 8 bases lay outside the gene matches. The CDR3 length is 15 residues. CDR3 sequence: CASTESGGGNTEAFF. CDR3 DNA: TGCGCCAGCACCGAGTCAGGGGGCGGGAACACTGAAGCTTTCTTT.

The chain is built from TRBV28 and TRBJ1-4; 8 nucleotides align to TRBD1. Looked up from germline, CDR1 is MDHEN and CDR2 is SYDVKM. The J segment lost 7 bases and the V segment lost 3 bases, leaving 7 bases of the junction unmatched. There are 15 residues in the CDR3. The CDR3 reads CASSFQAGGFEKLFF. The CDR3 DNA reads TGTGCCAGCAGTTTCCAGGCAGGGGGCTTTGAAAAACTGTTTTTT.

The CDR3 spells CASSSSPSATDTQYF. DNA of the CDR3: TGTGCCAGCAGCTCTAGCCCTAGCGCCACAGATACGCAGTATTTT. This chain joins TRBV7-3 and TRBJ2-3, with a tentative D call TRBD2 (6 bases). CDR3 length: 15 residues. The ends were cut back, 4 bases at V and 2 bases at J, with 13 bases in the middle. Germline CDR1 and CDR2: SGHTA and FQGTGA.

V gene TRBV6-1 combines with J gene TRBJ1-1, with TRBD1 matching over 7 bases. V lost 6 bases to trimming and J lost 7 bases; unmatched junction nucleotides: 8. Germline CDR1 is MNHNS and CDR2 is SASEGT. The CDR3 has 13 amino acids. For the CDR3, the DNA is TGTGCCAGCAGACCCTGGACAGGCAATGAAGCTTTCTTT. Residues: CASRPWTGNEAFF.

The CDR3 region is CASSDREETQYF. The CDR3 bases are TGTGCCAGCAGCGACAGGGAAGAGACCCAGTACTTC. The V gene is TRBV6-5, the J gene TRBJ2-5, with 7 nucleotides matching TRBD1. CDR3 length: 12 residues. With 6 bases clipped from V and 3 bases from J, the junction kept 1 base outside the gene matches. From germline, CDR1 is MNHEY and CDR2 SVGAGI.

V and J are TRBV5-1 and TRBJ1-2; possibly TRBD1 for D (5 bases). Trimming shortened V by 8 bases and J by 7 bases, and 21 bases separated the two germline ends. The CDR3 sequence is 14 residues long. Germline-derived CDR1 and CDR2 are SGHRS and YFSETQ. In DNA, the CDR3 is TGCGCCAGTTCACCTACAATAACGGGGGTTGGCTACACCTTC. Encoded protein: CASSPTITGVGYTF.

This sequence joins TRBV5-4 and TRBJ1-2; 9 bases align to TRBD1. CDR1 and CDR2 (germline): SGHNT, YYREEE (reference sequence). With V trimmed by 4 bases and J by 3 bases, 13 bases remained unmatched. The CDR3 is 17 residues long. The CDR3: CASSDDLGQGWDYGYTF. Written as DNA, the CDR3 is TGTGCCAGCAGCGACGACCTTGGACAGGGGTGGGACTATGGCTACACCTTC.

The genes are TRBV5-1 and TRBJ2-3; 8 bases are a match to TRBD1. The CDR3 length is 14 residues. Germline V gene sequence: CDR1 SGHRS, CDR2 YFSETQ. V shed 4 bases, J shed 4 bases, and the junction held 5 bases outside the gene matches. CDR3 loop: CASSADRAPDTQYF. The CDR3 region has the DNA TGCGCCAGCAGCGCGGACAGGGCACCAGATACGCAGTATTTT.

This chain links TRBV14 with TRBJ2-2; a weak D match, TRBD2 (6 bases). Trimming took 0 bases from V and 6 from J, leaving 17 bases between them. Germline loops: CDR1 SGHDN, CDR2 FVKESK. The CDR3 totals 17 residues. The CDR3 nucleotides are TGTGCCAGCAGCCAAGATCCCGGGAGCGTACGGGCCGGGGAGCTGTTTTTT. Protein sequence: CASSQDPGSVRAGELFF.

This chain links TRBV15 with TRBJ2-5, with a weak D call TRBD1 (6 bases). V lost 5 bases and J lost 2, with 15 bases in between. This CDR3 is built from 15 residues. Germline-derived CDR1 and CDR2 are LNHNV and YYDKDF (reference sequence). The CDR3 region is CATSGIVTGQETQYF. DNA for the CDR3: TGTGCCACCAGCGGTATAGTGACAGGACAAGAGACCCAGTACTTC.